These 10 T cell receptor beta chains share one sample of origin, sequenced in a study of T cells in Graves' hyperthyroidism and ophthalmopathy. What was amplified from RNA transcripts were TCR beta CDR3 regions. RT-PCR in the first round (using the HTBI primer set) targeted the TCR CDR3. MiXCR, run by TCRdb on the multiplex PCR reads, gives a single entry per CDR3 protein. Seen here are around 270,000 distinct CDR3 sequences, roughly 18% observed once, and the top ten hold approximately 35%. The sequencing input was blood. All receptors derive from a man aged 50-60 years with Graves' ophthalmopathy.

This clonotype was detected many times. The V gene is TRBV2, the J gene TRBJ2-5; D is possibly TRBD1 (8 bases). Germline CDR1 is SNHLY and CDR2 is FYNNEI. The CDR3 spans 16 residues. V lost 6 bases, J lost 4 bases, and 21 bases lay in between. CDR3 in amino acids: CASSPTDRGGGETQYF. In DNA form, the CDR3 reads TGTGCCAGCAGCCCTACCGACAGGGGAGGGGGAGAGACCCAGTACTTC.

This clonotype was detected many times. The rearrangement links TRBV2 to TRBJ2-3, with 9 bases matching TRBD1. Trimming cost V 5 bases and J 6 bases; bases outside gene matches: 12. The germline gives CDR1 SNHLY, CDR2 FYNNEI. There are 16 residues in the CDR3. This CDR3 reads CASSREQGARGDTQYF. The CDR3 coding sequence is TGTGCCAGCAGTAGGGAACAGGGGGCAAGAGGGGATACGCAGTATTTT.

The CDR3 protein is CASSEGAGYGYTF. The CDR3 region has the DNA TGCGCCAGCAGTGAGGGGGCTGGTTATGGCTACACCTTC. V is TRBV10-2 and J is TRBJ1-2, with a weak D call TRBD1 (5 bases). The V end was cut by 2 bases, the J end by 5 bases, with 9 bases between. The CDR3 has 13 amino acids. Germline lookup yields CDR1 WSHSY and CDR2 SAAADI.

Written as DNA, the CDR3 is TGTGCCAGCAGTTACAGGGACAGGGAAGATACGCAGTATTTT. This encodes CASSYRDREDTQYF. The chain employs TRBV6-2 or TRBV6-3 and TRBJ2-3; 9 bases are a match to TRBD1. V gave up 2 bases and J gave up 5 bases; unmatched junction bases: 2. The CDR3 consists of 14 residues. The germline V gene has CDR1 MNHEY and CDR2 SVGEGT.

This clonotype was seen a handful of times. The chain carries TRBV6-1 and TRBJ2-7; D is ambiguous. Trimming took off 8 bases at V and 1 base at J, with 9 bases between the two ends. Per germline, CDR1 MNHNS and CDR2 SASEGT. The CDR3 is 12 residues long. The CDR3 protein is CASGVVSYEQYF. In nucleotides, the CDR3 is TGTGCCAGCGGAGTGGTATCCTACGAGCAGTACTTC.

The gene calls are TRBV12-3 or TRBV12-4 and TRBJ2-7, with 10 bases matching TRBD2. This CDR3 contains 15 residues. Trimming took 4 bases from V and 2 from J; bases not matched to a gene: 5. The CDR3 reads CASSSSGSLAYEQYF. CDR3 coding DNA: TGTGCCAGCAGTTCTAGCGGGAGTCTTGCCTACGAGCAGTACTTC.

This clonotype was seen ten or more times. The chain combines TRBV20-1 with TRBJ2-7; 16 bases align to TRBD2. V shed 6 bases, J shed 6 bases, and the junction held 8 bases outside the gene matches. The CDR3 length is 15 residues. In germline, CDR1 is DFQATT, CDR2 SNEGSKA (reference sequence). The DNA of the CDR3 is TGCAGTGCGAGGGGACTAGCGGGAGGGGGCCTCGAGCAGTACTTC. Translation: CSARGLAGGGLEQYF.

The chain joins TRBV7-3 to TRBJ2-1, with TRBD2 identical over 10 bases. CDR1 is SGHTA, CDR2 FQGTGA, per germline. This CDR3 spans 16 amino acids. Unmatched junction bases numbered 3, after V lost 2 bases and J lost 2 bases. The CDR3 sequence: CASSLASGSAYNEQFF. CDR3 sequence (DNA): TGTGCCAGCAGCTTAGCTAGCGGGAGTGCCTACAATGAGCAGTTCTTC.

The table lists this clonotype with many counts. V gene TRBV5-1 combines with J gene TRBJ2-3; 11 bases fit TRBD1. The CDR3 sequence is 16 residues long. V lost 1 base, J lost 7 bases, and 8 bases stayed unmatched. Germline V lookup: CDR1 SGHRS, CDR2 YFSETQ. This CDR3 reads CASSLLEGQGANTQYF. Here the CDR3 DNA reads TGCGCCAGCAGCTTGCTCGAAGGACAGGGGGCAAATACGCAGTATTTT.

This sequence joins TRBV11-2 and TRBJ1-5; D unresolved. V shed 0 bases and J shed 1 base, with 7 bases lying between them. The germline gives CDR1 SGHAT, CDR2 FQNNGV. This CDR3 comprises 15 residues. CDR3 sequence: CASSLDGESNQPQHF. In DNA, the CDR3 is TGTGCCAGCAGCTTAGATGGAGAAAGCAATCAGCCCCAGCATTTT.